A selection of T cell receptor beta chains follows, all from one sample in a study of T cell repertoires in cytomegalovirus infection. TCRdb processed the reads anew with MiXCR; each CDR3 protein has one entry. This repertoire shows about 530,000 distinct CDR3 sequences, about a quarter found once; its top ten account for around 14%. Input material: PBMCs. These receptor sequences come from a human donor in good health (CMV status not recorded). Some clones in this sample may be carry-over from other donors' samples. The CDR3 runs from the conserved cysteine through the conserved F or W. A D gene is named only where the DNA matches it firmly. The listing skips clone size in some rows; elsewhere it reads once, few, many or a size class.

NA	TRBV7-8	TRBJ2-1	TRBD1	CASSTRDRPYNEQFF	TGTGCCAGCAGCACCCGGGACAGGCCCTACAATGAGCAGTTCTTC
NA	TRBV7-9	TRBJ2-1	TRBD1	CASSPTDRGRDEQFF	TGTGCCAGCAGCCCCACAGACAGGGGCCGGGATGAGCAGTTCTTC
few	TRBV12-3/TRBV12-4	TRBJ1-1	TRBD1	CASSFPTGGLNTEAFF	TGTGCCAGCAGTTTTCCGACAGGGGGCCTGAACACTGAAGCTTTCTTT
few	TRBV7-2	TRBJ2-1	TRBD2	CASSLLSGLAGVPYNEQFF	TGTGCCAGCAGCTTATTATCAGGACTAGCGGGAGTCCCCTACAATGAGCAGTTCTTC
NA	TRBV20-1	TRBJ2-5	TRBD2	CSARLAGASETQYF	TGCAGTGCTAGACTAGCGGGAGCTTCGGAGACCCAGTACTTC
NA	TRBV19	TRBJ2-1	NA	CASSRTITYNEQFF	TGTGCCAGTAGTAGGACCATAACCTACAATGAGCAGTTCTTC
NA	TRBV4-1	TRBJ2-7	NA	CASSQESGLSEQYF	TGCGCCAGCAGCCAAGAGTCAGGGCTAAGCGAGCAGTACTTC
NA	TRBV12-3/TRBV12-4	TRBJ1-1	NA	CASSPDTGNNTEAFF	TGTGCCAGCAGCCCCGATACAGGGAATAACACTGAAGCTTTCTTT
NA	TRBV7-9	TRBJ1-1	NA	CASSLGDSPAWEAFF	TGTGCCAGCAGCTTAGGCGACAGCCCAGCGTGGGAAGCTTTCTTT
many	TRBV7-2	TRBJ2-1	NA	CASGLQPWGVEQFF	TGTGCCAGCGGACTCCAACCATGGGGCGTAGAGCAGTTCTTC
NA	TRBV7-2	TRBJ2-1	NA	CASSLVSGPGKYNEQFF	TGTGCCAGCAGCTTAGTCTCGGGACCGGGGAAATACAATGAGCAGTTCTTC
few	TRBV29-1	TRBJ2-1	TRBD2	CSVAGTAGLAGRNEQFF	TGCAGCGTAGCCGGGACAGCGGGACTAGCGGGACGAAATGAGCAGTTCTTC
NA	TRBV28	TRBJ2-2	NA	CASNEYTNTGELFF	TGTGCCAGCAATGAATACACGAACACCGGGGAGCTGTTTTTT
NA	TRBV20-1	TRBJ2-5	NA	CSASLGGGGQETQYF	TGCAGTGCTAGTTTGGGGGGAGGGGGACAAGAGACCCAGTACTTC
few	TRBV13	TRBJ2-1	TRBD2	CASSLRPPGLAGGSSYNEQFF	TGTGCCAGCAGCTTACGCCCTCCGGGACTAGCGGGAGGGTCTTCCTACAATGAGCAGTTCTTC
NA	TRBV15	TRBJ2-3	TRBD2	CATSSGGTDTQYF	TGTGCCACCAGCTCGGGAGGGACAGATACGCAGTATTTT
NA	TRBV7-9	TRBJ2-3	NA	CASSLLGLGHLTDTQYF	TGTGCCAGCAGCTTATTAGGGTTGGGGCACCTCACAGATACGCAGTATTTT
NA	TRBV27	TRBJ1-1	TRBD1	CASWGRGPDTEAFF	TGTGCCAGTTGGGGCAGGGGGCCTGACACTGAAGCTTTCTTT
once	TRBV20-1	TRBJ1-1	NA	CSARSRGTEAFF	TGCAGTGCTAGATCAAGGGGAACTGAAGCTTTCTTT
NA	TRBV20-1	TRBJ2-4	NA	CSASSGGSNIQYF	TGCAGTGCTAGCTCTGGAGGGTCTAACATTCAGTACTTC
NA	TRBV18	TRBJ1-3	NA	CASSAQGRRSGNTIYF	TGTGCCAGCTCAGCCCAGGGACGCCGCTCTGGAAACACCATATATTTT
few	TRBV4-3	TRBJ2-1	TRBD2	CASSQAGGRAYNEQFF	TGCGCCAGCAGCCAAGCGGGCGGGAGAGCTTACAATGAGCAGTTCTTC
NA	TRBV6-5	TRBJ1-4	NA	CASKRAFGTLSEKLFF	TGTGCCAGCAAACGCGCGTTCGGGACATTAAGCGAAAAACTGTTTTTT
NA	TRBV7-4	TRBJ1-1	NA	CASSFGGGGGAEAFF	TGTGCCAGCAGCTTTGGGGGCGGGGGGGGCGCTGAAGCTTTCTTT
NA	TRBV6-2/TRBV6-3	TRBJ2-7	NA	CASSRDVFSYEQYF	TGTGCCAGCAGCCGGGACGTATTCTCCTACGAGCAGTACTTC
NA	TRBV6-5	TRBJ2-1	TRBD2	CASRGLAGEQFF	TGTGCCAGCAGGGGACTAGCAGGGGAGCAGTTCTTC
NA	TRBV10-3	TRBJ1-6	NA	CAISEQGVSPLHF	TGTGCCATCAGTGAGCAAGGGGTTTCACCCCTCCACTTT
few	TRBV7-8	TRBJ2-1	NA	CASSGRGTGSYNEQFF	TGTGCCAGCAGCGGACGGGGGACTGGCTCCTACAATGAGCAGTTCTTC
NA	TRBV12-3/TRBV12-4	TRBJ2-2	NA	CASRRWGGELFF	TGTGCCAGCAGGAGATGGGGCGGGGAGCTGTTTTTT
NA	TRBV11-3	TRBJ2-3	NA	CASSRIGVPDTDTQYF	TGTGCCAGCAGCCGGATAGGGGTGCCCGACACAGATACGCAGTATTTT
many	TRBV12-3/TRBV12-4	TRBJ1-2	NA	CASSLGAYYGYTF	TGTGCCAGCAGTTTGGGGGCCTACTATGGCTACACCTTC
many	TRBV7-2	TRBJ2-3	TRBD1	CASSKGSGTGTDTQYF	TGTGCCAGCAGCAAAGGGTCCGGGACAGGCACAGATACGCAGTATTTT
NA	TRBV29-1	TRBJ2-1	TRBD2	CSGRGLADSYNEQFF	TGCAGCGGCCGCGGACTAGCGGACTCCTACAATGAGCAGTTCTTC
few	TRBV19	TRBJ2-7	TRBD2	CASSIAGGDYEQYF	TGTGCCAGTAGTATAGCGGGAGGAGACTACGAGCAGTACTTC
NA	TRBV6-1	TRBJ1-6	TRBD1	CASSEEEGTVLHF	TGTGCCAGCAGTGAAGAGGAGGGGACAGTCCTCCACTTT
few	TRBV15	TRBJ1-5	NA	CATSRIIPSWGGRKQPQHF	TGTGCCACCAGCAGGATCATACCGAGCTGGGGGGGGAGAAAGCAGCCCCAGCATTTT
NA	TRBV29-1	TRBJ2-1	NA	CSVEIWGGEDEQFF	TGCAGCGTTGAAATCTGGGGTGGGGAGGATGAGCAGTTCTTC
NA	TRBV27	TRBJ1-1	TRBD1	CASSIGTGGGNTEAFF	TGTGCCAGCAGTATCGGGACAGGGGGCGGGAACACTGAAGCTTTCTTT
NA	TRBV11-2	TRBJ2-2	NA	CASSLAQGITGELFF	TGTGCCAGCAGCTTAGCACAGGGTATAACCGGGGAGCTGTTTTTT
NA	TRBV5-6	TRBJ2-2	NA	CASSLVGIGTGELFF	TGTGCCAGCAGCTTGGTGGGGATTGGCACCGGGGAGCTGTTTTTT
NA	TRBV29-1	TRBJ2-1	TRBD2	CSVEAGGTGEQFF	TGCAGCGTGGAGGCGGGAGGGACGGGTGAGCAGTTCTTC
many	TRBV7-8	TRBJ2-7	TRBD2	CASSLGGTSGYEQYF	TGTGCCAGCAGCTTAGGTGGGACTAGCGGATACGAGCAGTACTTC
few	TRBV5-1	TRBJ1-2	NA	CASSLVGTDGYTF	TGCGCCAGCAGCTTGGTGGGGACGGATGGCTACACCTTC